These 25 T cell receptor beta chains were sequenced from one sample in a study of blood T cell repertoires in COVID-19. TCRdb's copy holds only in-frame clones and misses some; the assay was immunoSEQ multiplex PCR. This sample yields over 95,000 clones, of which approximately 85% are seen a single time; just over 5.5% belongs to the top ten. The sample taken for sequencing was peripheral blood. These receptors originate from a woman aged 55-70 years with COVID-19, enrolled during active disease.

The chain employs TRBV4-1 and TRBJ2-5; a possible D gene is TRBD1 (5 bases). From germline, CDR1 is MGHRA and CDR2 YSYEKL. This CDR3 is 17 amino acids long. Trimming shortened V by 4 bases and J by 0 bases, and 18 bases separated the two germline ends. The CDR3 DNA follows: TGCGCCAGCAGCCCAAAATCGGACAACGATTACCAAGAGACCCAGTACTTC. As protein: CASSPKSDNDYQETQYF.

The rearrangement links TRBV4-2 to TRBJ1-5; 7 bases are shared with TRBD1. CDR1 and CDR2 from the germline V gene are LGHNA and YNFKEQ. This CDR3 is built from 13 residues. V lost 1 base and J lost 9; bases outside the gene matches: 3. This chain's CDR3 is CASSQGTGSPQHF. CDR3 DNA sequence: TGTGCCAGCAGCCAAGGGACAGGTTCGCCCCAGCATTTT.

V is TRBV18 and J is TRBJ1-2; 7 bases fit TRBD1. Trimming at V came to 3 bases and at J to 6 bases, leaving 1 base not matched to a gene. The CDR3 totals 12 residues. Germline V CDR1 and CDR2: KGHSH, LQKENI. The CDR3 coding sequence is TGTGCCAGCTCACCTGGACAGGATGGCTACACCTTC. Protein: CASSPGQDGYTF.

This clone was counted a single time. The CDR3 DNA reads TGTGCCAGCTCACCACGGATACAGGGGGCTGGGAACACCGGGGAGCTGTTTTTT. Amino acid sequence: CASSPRIQGAGNTGELFF. The gene calls are TRBV18 and TRBJ2-2; 9 bases align to TRBD1. Germline V lookup: CDR1 KGHSH, CDR2 LQKENI. V was clipped by 1 base and J by 1 base; unmatched bases: 7. CDR3 size: 18 residues.

The chain uses TRBV10-1 and TRBJ1-1, with a possible D match to TRBD1 (6 bases). The V end was cut by 0 bases, the J end by 2 bases, with 13 bases between. The CDR3 is 16 amino acids. Germline V lookup: CDR1 WNHNN, CDR2 SYGVQD (reference sequence). The CDR3 DNA reads as TGCGCCAGCAGTGAGTCGGTGGGACATAGAAACACTGAAGCTTTCTTT. Encoded protein: CASSESVGHRNTEAFF.

The genes are TRBV15 and TRBJ2-1; 9 bases map to TRBD2. The V gene's germline CDR1 is LNHNV and CDR2 YYDKDF (reference sequence). With V trimmed by 0 bases and J by 8 bases, 5 bases remained unmatched. The CDR3 totals 15 residues. The CDR3 nucleotides read TGTGCCACCAGCAGAGACAGCGGGGGGTTTGATGAGCAGTTCTTC. Translation: CATSRDSGGFDEQFF.

The V call is TRBV10-3, the J call TRBJ2-5; TRBD2 agrees at 7 bases. V lost 11 bases to trimming and J lost 5 bases; unmatched junction nucleotides: 8. The CDR3 covers 12 residues. Germline values: CDR1 ENHRY, CDR2 SYGVKD. CDR3 sequence: CASKTSAETQYF. CDR3 coding DNA: TGTGCCTCCAAAACTAGCGCGGAGACCCAGTACTTC.

V gene TRBV2 combines with J gene TRBJ1-6; D gene ambiguous. The CDR3 contains 19 residues. V lost 0 bases, J lost 5 bases, and 20 bases lay in between. Germline CDR1 is SNHLY and CDR2 is FYNNEI. CDR3 region: CASSEAVGDRGLDNSPLHF. DNA for the CDR3: TGTGCCAGCAGTGAAGCCGTAGGAGACCGGGGATTGGATAATTCACCCCTCCACTTT.

The V call is TRBV11-2, the J call TRBJ2-1; the match to TRBD2 covers 9 bases. V shed 5 bases, J shed 12 bases, and the junction held 14 bases outside the gene matches. The CDR3 length is 15 residues. Germline CDR1 and CDR2: SGHAT and FQNNGV. The CDR3 DNA sequence: TGTGCCAGCAGCCAACTAGCGGGCCTCTCGTATGTGCAGTTCTTC. It codes for CASSQLAGLSYVQFF.

This clone was recorded once. V is TRBV4-2 and J is TRBJ2-7; TRBD1 matches at 9 bases. In germline, CDR1 is LGHNA, CDR2 YNFKEQ. This CDR3 contains 15 residues. V was clipped by 0 bases and J by 7 bases; unmatched bases: 7. The CDR3 here is CASSQENTGGREQYF. The CDR3 coding sequence is TGTGCCAGCAGCCAAGAGAATACAGGGGGCAGGGAGCAGTACTTC.

On this clone: Since the CDR3 does not end with the conserved phenylalanine or tryptophan, this likely comes from a read error. It is unclear where the CDR3 begins or ends on the DNA, so no DNA is shown, and the CDR3 is as TCRdb lists it. The chain uses TRBV21-1 and TRBJ2-7; TRBD1 is taken as the D call from the table, unchecked against the DNA. TRBV21-1 is termed a pseudogene. The CDR3 has 10 residues if both end residues are counted. CDR3 in amino acids: CASSKGASYL.

This chain uses TRBV30 with TRBJ2-1; D remains ambiguous. Deletions cut 0 bases from V and 4 bases from J, with 19 bases between. The CDR3 extends over 17 amino acids. Germline V lookup: CDR1 GTSNPN, CDR2 SVGIG (reference sequence). The DNA for the CDR3 is TGTGCCTGGAGTGTTATCGGTGTTACAGTTCTTTACAATGAGCAGTTCTTC. This sequence encodes CAWSVIGVTVLYNEQFF.

This sequence joins TRBV14 and TRBJ1-2; tentatively, D is TRBD1 (5 bases). Per the germline V gene, CDR1 is SGHDN and CDR2 is FVKESK. The V gene lost 5 bases and the J gene lost 6 bases, with 13 bases spanning the gap. The length of the CDR3 is 13 residues. Here the CDR3 DNA reads TGTGCCAGCAGCAAGAGGGGAGGCAATGGCTACACCTTC. As protein: CASSKRGGNGYTF.

The CDR3 loop reads CASSTGSGNTIYF. The CDR3 nucleotides read TGTGCCAGCTCTACAGGGTCTGGAAACACCATATATTTT. The chain joins TRBV18 to TRBJ1-3; tentative D call: TRBD1 (6 bases). Between the trimmed V and J ends, which lost 6 bases and 1 base, there was a span of 7 bases. Germline CDR1 is KGHSH and CDR2 is LQKENI. This CDR3 has 13 residues.

The V gene is TRBV5-1, the J gene TRBJ1-1; the D is unclear. The CDR3 consists of 13 residues. Trimming took off 1 base at V and 3 bases at J, with 7 bases between the two ends. Germline CDR1 SGHRS, CDR2 YFSETQ. CDR3 loop: CASSLSRDTEAFF. CDR3 DNA: TGCGCCAGCAGCTTGTCGAGGGACACTGAAGCTTTCTTT.

In DNA, the CDR3 is TGTGCCAGCAGCAGGCAGGACAGCTCCTACGAGCAGTACTTC. It is translated as CASSRQDSSYEQYF. The chain joins TRBV5-4 to TRBJ2-7; the D gene is possibly TRBD1 (6 bases). V was clipped by 4 bases and J by 0 bases, with 11 bases between them. This CDR3 is 14 amino acids long. Germline loops: CDR1 SGHNT, CDR2 YYREEE (reference sequence).

The rearrangement links TRBV10-3 to TRBJ1-3; D might be TRBD1 (6 bases). V was cut by 4 bases and J by 0 bases, with 13 bases left in between. This CDR3 has 16 residues. CDR1 and CDR2 from the germline V gene are ENHRY and SYGVKD. The CDR3 loop reads CAISGTDRYSGNTIYF. For the CDR3, the DNA is TGTGCCATCAGTGGGACGGACAGATACTCTGGAAACACCATATATTTT.

The chain uses TRBV6-1 and TRBJ1-2; D possibly corresponds to TRBD1 (6 bases). Germline V gene data show CDR1 as MNHNS and CDR2 as SASEGT. The ends were cut back, 1 base at V and 2 bases at J, with 8 bases in the middle. The CDR3 totals 14 residues. CDR3 sequence reads: CASSEVGGNYGYTF. In nucleotides, the CDR3 is TGTGCCAGCAGTGAAGTAGGGGGAAACTATGGCTACACCTTC.

The gene calls are TRBV6-2 or TRBV6-3 and TRBJ2-3; D unclear. This CDR3 contains 12 residues. CDR1 MNHEY and CDR2 SVGEGT come from the germline V gene. V lost 2 bases and J 3 bases, leaving 3 bases between the germline ends. This CDR3 is CASSYTTDTQYF. The CDR3 DNA sequence: TGTGCCAGCAGTTACACTACAGATACGCAGTATTTT.

The chain joins TRBV19 to TRBJ2-3; 12 bases agree with TRBD2. CDR1 and CDR2 from the germline V gene are LNHDA and SQIVND (reference sequence). Losses at the gene ends were 5 bases for V and 4 bases for J; bases not matched to a gene: 4. The CDR3 runs to 15 residues. The CDR3 nucleotides are TGTGCCAGTAGTCTCCTAGCGGGGGGGCCAGATACGCAGTATTTT. The encoded protein is CASSLLAGGPDTQYF. The variable domain in full, completed from reference TRBV19 and TRBJ2-3, reads DGGITQSPKYLFRKEGQNVTLSCEQNLNHDAMYWYRQDPGQGLRLIYYSQIVNDFQKGDIAEGYSVSREKKESFPLTVTSAQKNPTAFYLCASSLLAGGPDTQYFGPGTRLTVL.

The J gene is TRBJ2-1, the V gene TRBV12-3 or TRBV12-4; TRBD1 matches 8 bases. V shed 5 bases, J shed 11 bases, and the junction held 2 bases outside the gene matches. This CDR3 spans 11 amino acids. DNA of the CDR3: TGTGCCAGCAGTGGGACAGGAAAGCAGTTCTTC. Translated, it gives CASSGTGKQFF.

This rearrangement joins TRBV11-2 to TRBJ1-2; D uncertain. The V end lost 5 bases, the J end lost 5 bases, and 15 bases lay between the germline ends. CDR3 length equals 14 residues. Germline V gene sequence: CDR1 SGHAT, CDR2 FQNNGV. The CDR3 nucleotides are TGTGCCAGCAGCCCCCGTGGCATTCCATATGGCTACACCTTC. It yields the protein CASSPRGIPYGYTF.

V is TRBV6-5 and J is TRBJ1-1; D is unclear. This CDR3 contains 13 residues. V lost 4 bases and J lost 0, with 6 bases in between. Looked up from germline, CDR1 is MNHEY and CDR2 is SVGAGI. The CDR3 DNA sequence: TGTGCCAGCAGTTTTCAGATGAACACTGAAGCTTTCTTT. This sequence encodes CASSFQMNTEAFF.

The V gene is TRBV6-2 or TRBV6-3, the J gene TRBJ2-7; 8 bases line up with TRBD1. Germline values: CDR1 MNHEY, CDR2 SVGEGT. This CDR3 has 17 residues. J was trimmed by 3 bases and V by 2 bases; bases with no gene match: 12. The CDR3 nucleotides are TGTGCCAGCAGTTACCCCTCCCAGGGGGCGGAGAGCTACGAGCAGTACTTC. It is translated as CASSYPSQGAESYEQYF.

This clone was seen a few times. The chain combines TRBV3-1 (or the pseudogene TRBV3-2) with TRBJ1-5; D gene ambiguous. The CDR3 is 15 residues long. Germline loops: CDR1 LGHDT, CDR2 YNNKEL (reference sequence). V lost 4 bases to trimming and J lost 0 bases, with 10 bases between them. The CDR3 reads CASSRGGPSNQPQHF. In DNA form, the CDR3 reads TGTGCCAGCAGCCGAGGAGGGCCTAGCAATCAGCCCCAGCATTTT.